This T cell receptor (beta chain) was sequenced in a study of blood T cell repertoires in COVID-19 (dated by TCRdb to 2018 to 2020). A note on the overall study: Samples covering the acute and convalescent phases of COVID-19 were provided by collaborators in the United States, Italy and Spain. The dataset comprised deeply sampled blood TCRbeta repertoires from subjects exposed to, actively infected with, or recovered from COVID-19. The sample metadata nearly always contained a de-identified subject ID, COVID-19 status, age in years and sex. Where available, HLA class I and class II types were taken from metadata supplied by the sample provider and were not determined by assay-based typing. The samples were drawn from two sources: the first 160 participants of the ongoing ImmuneRACE study, and 950 to 1,500 subjects contributed by 6 global collaborators. The prospective study material was composed of cDNA or gDNA derived from T cells, B-cell-depleted T cells, or PBMCs. The repertoires were released in a freely available public database intended as a resource for research on the immune response to SARS-CoV-2.

What the authors observed across the whole study: Clinical and demographic metadata were provided uncurated, with the amount varying by source and participant.

This clone was recorded once. What this receptor recognizes is not known. Per-base qualities were not stored, and no clone one base away is much larger. Collaborating institutions collected whole blood in K2EDTA tubes following their own protocols. For TCRbeta analysis, collaborators shipped samples in one of three forms: frozen whole blood, isolated PBMCs, or DNA extracted from either of those sample types. Per the germline V gene, LGHNA is the CDR1 and YSLEER is the CDR2. Counted from cysteine to phenylalanine, this CDR3 has 17 amino acids. The DNA shown is the 51-base CDR3, in frame from base 1. The junction shows trimming of 0 bases on V and 6 bases on J, plus 17 bases between the germline ends. The immunoSEQ Assay, a bias-controlled multiplex PCR, was used to amplify TCRbeta CDR3 regions from genomic DNA. Per the authors' processing: Nucleated cell counts per sample were estimated from amplification of reference gene primers within the assay. To quantify the absolute abundance of each unique TCRbeta CDR3 rearrangement, sequence reads were collapsed and filtered. For each sample, productive Simpson clonality was calculated as the square root of Simpson's diversity index over productive rearrangements. The source is immuneACCESS, and TCRdb retained only in-frame sequences with V and J called. Part of the clones is not carried over; for the studies checked, unresolved V genes explain less than half of this, and the remainder is unexplained. D and trimming come from the DNA, and the V and J calls and clone size come from that table. Across this sample there are 150,000 to 200,000 clones, with 70% to 90% seen only once. Around 9.9% of the sample rests with the top ten.

The rearrangement joined TRBV4-3 to TRBJ2-2; TRBD2 is possibly the D segment (6 matching bases). The TCR comes from a human donor with active or convalescent COVID-19. The donor label of this sample is uncertain. Source material: peripheral blood. The encoded CDR3 is CASSQEGNYGGAGELFF. The DNA reads as follows: TGCGCCAGCAGCCAAGAAGGCAACTACGGGGGAGCCGGGGAGCTGTTTTTT.